This T cell receptor beta chain was sequenced during a study of blood T cells in healthy people across ages. The CDR3 has 13 residues. Trimming shortened V by 2 bases and J by 6 bases, and 10 bases separated the two germline ends. Germline V gene data show CDR1 as SGHTA and CDR2 as FQGNSA. A second PCR, run for about 6 to 11 cycles, used a sample-barcoded 5' primer plus a J-beta primer mix. A template-switch adaptor that had 12 random nucleotides put a tag on each cDNA molecule. Each CDR3 protein gets one entry after TCRdb re-called the 5' RACE reads with MiXCR. The sample contains more than 900,000 distinct CDR3 sequences, just under 30% of which appear only once. This same sample was also taken into another study, of T cells of mothers and their children. Turning to that study: Reads recorded for TCR beta CDR3 numbered over 9 million per mother and roughly 3 million per child. It was found that thymic selection shapes TCR recombination output similarly in related and unrelated pairs.

This clonotype originated in a woman aged 35 to 49 in good health. Input material: blood. V usage is TRBV7-2 and J usage is TRBJ2-5; tentative D call: TRBD1 (6 bases). CDR3 nucleotide sequence: TGTGCCAGCAGCTTATTGGGGGCCAAGACCCAGTACTTC. This gives the protein CASSLLGAKTQYF.